This is a list of T cell receptor beta chains from one sample in a study of T cell responses to AZD1222 COVID-19 vaccine. The protocol was immunoSEQ multiplex PCR, while the TCRdb copy is restricted to in-frame clones and leaves out a portion. The profile shows 170,000 or so clones, 70% to 90% of them singletons. This sample comprised peripheral blood, obtained 28 days after the second AZD1222 dose. All receptors derive from an adult who received the AZD1222 COVID-19 vaccine. CDR3s include the opening cysteine and the closing phenylalanine or tryptophan. D genes are given only for firm matches. The size field is filled for only some rows; it gives once, few, many or a size class.

cdr3_nt cdr3_aa d_call j_call clone_size v_call
TGCGCCAGCAGCCGGGACAGTAATAATGAAAAACTGTTTTTT CASSRDSNNEKLFF TRBD1 TRBJ1-4 NA TRBV5-1
TGTGCCAGCAGCCCTGGGACAGGGGCCCTTAATACGCAGTATTTT CASSPGTGALNTQYF TRBD1 TRBJ2-3 NA TRBV5-5
TGTGCCAGCAGCGTAGTTCCCGGCGGGGGCACAGATACGCAGTATTTT CASSVVPGGGTDTQYF NA TRBJ2-3 NA TRBV9
TGTGCCAGCAGCCTAGGGGGCATCACCGGGGAGCTGTTTTTT CASSLGGITGELFF TRBD1 TRBJ2-2 NA TRBV7-3
TGTGCCAGCAGTTTTCAGGGAGTCACAGATACGCAGTATTTT CASSFQGVTDTQYF NA TRBJ2-3 NA TRBV6-2/TRBV6-3
TGTGCCAGTAGCGGGACAGCGACCTACGAGCAGTACTTC CASSGTATYEQYF TRBD1 TRBJ2-7 NA TRBV19
TGTGCCAGTATGAACGTCGGGGAGCTGTTTTTT CASMNVGELFF NA TRBJ2-2 NA TRBV25-1
TGCGCCAGCAGCTTGGGTAGGCTTAGTCTAGAGACCCAGTACTTC CASSLGRLSLETQYF NA TRBJ2-5 NA TRBV5-1
TGTGCCACCAGTGATTCTTTTGATCAGCCCCAGCATTTT CATSDSFDQPQHF NA TRBJ1-5 NA TRBV24-1
TGTGCCAGCAGCCTGACAGGGGGCCAGGGTAATGAGCAGTTCTTC CASSLTGGQGNEQFF TRBD1 TRBJ2-1 NA TRBV3-1/TRBV3-2
TGCGCCAGCAGCGAGTTCTCGGGAAACACCATATATTTT CASSEFSGNTIYF NA TRBJ1-3 NA TRBV4-3
TGCGCCAGCAGCCTATCGGGGGGCGGAAACTATGGCTACACCTTC CASSLSGGGNYGYTF NA TRBJ1-2 NA TRBV5-1
TGTGCCAGCAGCAAGAATCTAGGCACAGATACGCAGTATTTT CASSKNLGTDTQYF NA TRBJ2-3 NA TRBV21-1
TGCAGCGCCGGAAGGTCGACCACAGATACGCAGTATTTT CSAGRSTTDTQYF NA TRBJ2-3 NA TRBV29-1
TGTGCCAGCAGTTACTGGGGGGAGTACAATGAGCAGTTCTTC CASSYWGEYNEQFF NA TRBJ2-1 once TRBV6-6
TGTGCCAGCAGCCAAGAGGGGACTAGCGGGGGGACTCAAGAGACCCAGTACTTC CASSQEGTSGGTQETQYF TRBD2 TRBJ2-5 once TRBV4-2
TGCGCCAGCAGCCCGTCTGGACAGTCGTACGAGCAGTACTTC CASSPSGQSYEQYF NA TRBJ2-7 once TRBV5-1
TGTGCCAGCGCTCGACAGGGGGGAACCTACGAGCAGTACTTC CASARQGGTYEQYF TRBD1 TRBJ2-7 NA TRBV5-8
TGTGCCAGCAGCTTAAATGCGGACCAGAACACCGGGGAGCTGTTTTTT CASSLNADQNTGELFF NA TRBJ2-2 NA TRBV7-3
TGTGCCAGCAGTTACTTAGCCACCGGGGAGCTGTTTTTT CASSYLATGELFF NA TRBJ2-2 NA TRBV6-5
TGTGCCAGCTCACGAAATCGACAGGGCTCAAGGGCTAACTATGGCTACACCTTC CASSRNRQGSRANYGYTF TRBD1 TRBJ1-2 few TRBV18
TGTGCCAGCAGCGTTGACGGAACTAATGAAAAACTGTTTTTT CASSVDGTNEKLFF NA TRBJ1-4 NA TRBV9
TGCGCCAGCAGCTTGGTTGGACAGGGGGCGAGTAATTCACCCCTCCACTTT CASSLVGQGASNSPLHF TRBD1 TRBJ1-6 NA TRBV5-1
TGTGCCAGCACGGACAGGGTGAACTATGGCTACACCTTC CASTDRVNYGYTF TRBD1 TRBJ1-2 NA TRBV9
TGCGCCAGCAGCTTGGGCGTGACAGGGGGAATCAATACGCAGTATTTT CASSLGVTGGINTQYF TRBD1 TRBJ2-3 NA TRBV5-1
TGCGCCAGCAGCTTGGGCGGGGGACAGGGCAGGACAGATACGCAGTATTTT CASSLGGGQGRTDTQYF TRBD1 TRBJ2-3 NA TRBV5-1
TGTGCCAGCAGTTACGGGGGGAATCCCACCGGGGAGCTGTTTTTT CASSYGGNPTGELFF TRBD2 TRBJ2-2 NA TRBV28
TGTGCCAGCAGCTTGTTCGGGGGAAGCACAGATACGCAGTATTTT CASSLFGGSTDTQYF NA TRBJ2-3 NA TRBV7-9
TGCGCCAGAACCAAAACCCAGGGGTCGGACAATGAGCAGTTCTTC CARTKTQGSDNEQFF NA TRBJ2-1 NA TRBV10-1
TGTGCCAGCAGCCCCCAGTTCTTC CASSPQFF NA TRBJ2-1 NA TRBV7-9
TGCGCCAGCAGCTCGACAGGGGGTAACCAAGAGACCCAGTACTTC CASSSTGGNQETQYF TRBD1 TRBJ2-5 NA TRBV5-1
TGTGCCAGCAGCTTGGAGGGAAAAGGAGGCCTCTGGGAGCAGTTCTTC CASSLEGKGGLWEQFF NA TRBJ2-1 NA TRBV5-6
TGTGCCAGCAGCCTCGGGACAGGCCCATACGAGCAGTACTTC CASSLGTGPYEQYF TRBD1 TRBJ2-7 NA TRBV7-3
TGTGCCAGCAGTGCGGGCCTTAGCACAGATACGCAGTATTTT CASSAGLSTDTQYF NA TRBJ2-3 NA TRBV6-4
TGTGCCAGCAGTTACCTCGTGGGGGGGCAGTATTTT CASSYLVGGQYF NA TRBJ2-3 NA TRBV6-6
TGTGCCAGCAGCTTAGTAGCGGGGGGGAAGACCCAGTACTTC CASSLVAGGKTQYF TRBD2 TRBJ2-5 NA TRBV11-2
TGTGCCAGCAGCCGCCACTCCTACGAGCAGTACTTC CASSRHSYEQYF NA TRBJ2-7 once TRBV12-3/TRBV12-4
TGTGCCAGCAGCCTTGGGACAGCAAATTCACCCCTCCACTTT CASSLGTANSPLHF TRBD1 TRBJ1-6 NA TRBV3-1/TRBV3-2
TGCGCCAGCAGCGGGAGAACGGGGGGGCCTGGGCGAGAGACCCAGTACTTC CASSGRTGGPGRETQYF TRBD2 TRBJ2-5 NA TRBV5-1
TGCGCCAGCATTGGCGGGGGAACCTACGAGCAGTACTTC CASIGGGTYEQYF TRBD2 TRBJ2-7 NA TRBV10-1
TGTGCCAGCAGTAACAGGGGCGCAAACACTGAAGCTTTCTTT CASSNRGANTEAFF TRBD1 TRBJ1-1 NA TRBV6-5
TGTGCCAGCAGCTCGAACACCTACGAGCAGTACTTC CASSSNTYEQYF NA TRBJ2-7 NA TRBV7-8
TGTGCCAGCAGCCCACAGGGGGATAGTTACTATGGCTACACCTTC CASSPQGDSYYGYTF TRBD1 TRBJ1-2 once TRBV7-2
TGTGCCAGCAGAGACAGGGGCGCCTCTTTCTACGAGCAGTACTTC CASRDRGASFYEQYF TRBD1 TRBJ2-7 NA TRBV6-4
TGTGCCAGCAGCGGAACCGGGACAGACCCCACAGATACGCAGTATTTT CASSGTGTDPTDTQYF TRBD1 TRBJ2-3 NA TRBV9
TGTGCCAGCAGTGCCCTTCCGGGACAGGGGTATACGCAGTATTTT CASSALPGQGYTQYF TRBD1 TRBJ2-3 once TRBV6-4
TGCAGCGTTGAAAGAGGGGACTCCACTGAAGCTTTCTTT CSVERGDSTEAFF NA TRBJ1-1 NA TRBV29-1
TGTGCCAGCAGCTTCCCGGACAGGGGGCTAAGGAATGAGCAGTTCTTC CASSFPDRGLRNEQFF TRBD1 TRBJ2-1 NA TRBV7-2
TGTGCCAGCAGTTTATCCGGACGGAGGTACTATGGCTACACCTTC CASSLSGRRYYGYTF NA TRBJ1-2 NA TRBV27
TGTGCCTGGAGCAAAGAGGGGATCCATGAGCAGTTCTTC CAWSKEGIHEQFF NA TRBJ2-1 NA TRBV30